The clone carrying this TCR beta chain was counted a few times. Its antigen is not identified. The data were obtained in a study of T cell repertoires in cytomegalovirus infection. Overall study: Public TCR beta signatures indicated both CMV infection and matching HLA type.

TCRdb reprocessed the reads with MiXCR, giving one entry per CDR3 protein. The table shows some 200,000 distinct CDR3 sequences, with more than 9% occurring only once. CDR1 is SNHLY and CDR2 is FYNNEI in the germline V gene. This CDR3 is built from 12 residues. The V and J ends lost 1 base and 6 bases respectively, with 6 bases between them. The study's findings and limits: Carriage of CMV together with the relevant HLA was identifiable through cumulative public TCR beta family frequency. In two of eight donors, the top clonotype was HLA-C-restricted CMV-specific.

This sequence originates from a human donor in good health (CMV status not recorded). Some clones in this sample may be carry-over from other donors' samples. Specimen: PBMCs. The chain recombines TRBV2 with TRBJ1-2; possible D gene TRBD1, 6 bases. CDR3 bases: TGTGCCAGCAGTGAAGAGGGGGATGGCTACACCTTC. As protein: CASSEEGDGYTF.